The 13 T cell receptor beta chains listed next were all sequenced from one sample in a study of blood T cells in healthy people across ages. Sample-barcoded 5' priming and a J-beta primer mix drove a second PCR of about 6 to 12 cycles. TCRdb used MiXCR to reprocess the 5' RACE reads, holding one entry per CDR3 protein. The table includes approximately 780,000 distinct CDR3 sequences, 20% to 30% detected once. This same sample was also taken into another study, of T cells of mothers and their children.

Sequences were obtained from blood. The receptor source for this set is a boy aged 5-17 years in good health.

This chain links TRBV6-5 with TRBJ2-5; tentative D call: TRBD2 (5 bases). V was cut by 0 bases and J by 2 bases, with 10 bases left in between. From germline, CDR1 is MNHEY and CDR2 SVGAGI. The CDR3 loop spans 15 amino acids. The CDR3 sequence: CASSYSIRGQETQYF. The CDR3 DNA sequence: TGTGCCAGCAGTTACTCGATACGAGGGCAAGAGACCCAGTACTTC.

The V gene is TRBV7-9, the J gene TRBJ2-5; D remains unclear. The J call may be incorrect, as the DNA end agrees better with TRBJ2-1. The V gene's germline CDR1 is SEHNR and CDR2 FQNEAQ (reference sequence). The CDR3 has 12 residues. CDR3 sequence (DNA): TGTGCCAGCACCTCCCCGTCGAGAGAGCAGTTCTTC. This sequence encodes CASTSPSREQFF.

The chain couples TRBV12-3 or TRBV12-4 to TRBJ2-5, with 7 positions matching TRBD1. The J call may not be correct, given that the DNA end is closer to TRBJ2-1. This CDR3 is built from 15 residues. Here the CDR3 reads CASSLGDSQYNEQFF. CDR3 nucleotide sequence: TGTGCCAGCAGTTTAGGGGACAGTCAATACAATGAGCAGTTCTTC.

V and J are TRBV3-1 and TRBJ1-2; 7 bases match TRBD1. The ends lost 3 bases at V and 0 bases at J; junction bases unmatched: 1. Germline assignment: CDR1 LGHDT and CDR2 YNNKEL (reference sequence). The CDR3 extends over 14 amino acids. The CDR3 DNA reads TGTGCCAGCAGCCAGGGACAGCCTAACTATGGCTACACCTTC. It encodes CASSQGQPNYGYTF.

This clonotype was seen a handful of times. CDR3 coding DNA: TGTGCCTGGAGTGTGTCGGACCTAAAAAACATTCAGTACTTC. As protein: CAWSVSDLKNIQYF. J is TRBJ2-4 and V is TRBV30; D remains unclear. Germline assignment: CDR1 GTSNPN and CDR2 SVGIG (reference sequence). The CDR3 spans 14 residues. Trimming shortened V by 0 bases and J by 4 bases, and 10 bases separated the two germline ends.

This sequence joins TRBV4-1 and TRBJ2-5; 7 bases line up with TRBD2. With 1 base clipped from V and 5 bases from J, the junction kept 10 bases outside the gene matches. The CDR3 length is 16 residues. CDR1 and CDR2 (germline): MGHRA, YSYEKL. In nucleotides, the CDR3 is TGCGCCAGCAGCCAAGTCTCGGGGAGGGCGGGGGAGACCCAGTACTTC. It specifies CASSQVSGRAGETQYF.

The chain carries TRBV27 and TRBJ2-7; D is possibly TRBD1 or TRBD2 (5 bases each). The V end was cut by 5 bases, the J end by 2 bases, with 10 bases between. CDR3 length equals 13 residues. CDR1 and CDR2 (germline): MNHEY, SMNVEV (reference sequence). The CDR3 DNA follows: TGTGCCAGCAGTGCCCGGGACCCCTACGAGCAGTACTTC. Translated: CASSARDPYEQYF.

The chain has TRBV5-1 and TRBJ2-4, with D possibly TRBD1 on 5 matching bases. V was pared by 2 bases and J by 8 bases, with 14 bases between. Germline-derived CDR1 and CDR2 are SGHRS and YFSETQ. This CDR3 region has 14 residues. CDR3 amino acids: CASSFGQGIDIQYF. DNA of the CDR3: TGCGCCAGCAGCTTTGGGCAGGGTATAGACATTCAGTACTTC.

The chain carries TRBV5-1 and TRBJ1-4; D is perhaps TRBD1 (5 bases). The ends were cut back, 0 bases at V and 7 bases at J, with 13 bases in the middle. Germline values: CDR1 SGHRS, CDR2 YFSETQ. CDR3 length equals 15 residues. The CDR3 coding sequence is TGCGCCAGCAGCTTGGCATTATCGGGGCCTGAAAAACTGTTTTTT. Amino acid sequence: CASSLALSGPEKLFF.

CDR3 region: CASSLNGAANTGELFF. The CDR3 DNA reads as TGTGCCAGCAGCTTAAATGGGGCCGCGAACACCGGGGAGCTGTTTTTT. This chain uses TRBV7-2 with TRBJ2-2; TRBD1 might be the D (5 bases). The germline V gene has CDR1 SGHTA and CDR2 FQGNSA. Trimming stripped 2 bases from V and 0 bases from J, with 10 bases between. CDR3 length: 16 residues.

This clonotype turned up a few times. V usage is TRBV10-3 and J usage is TRBJ2-2, with TRBD1 matching over 12 bases. V lost 3 bases to trimming and J lost 6 bases; unmatched junction nucleotides: 5. CDR1 and CDR2 (germline): ENHRY, SYGVKD. The CDR3 is 16 residues long. Written as DNA, the CDR3 is TGTGCCATCAGTGACAAGGGACAGGGGGCCCCCGGGGAGCTGTTTTTT. This gives the protein CAISDKGQGAPGELFF.

This clonotype was seen a handful of times. The chain couples TRBV10-2 to TRBJ1-1, with D tentatively TRBD1 (6 bases). V dropped 2 bases and J dropped 0 bases, with 7 bases sitting between them. This CDR3 is 14 amino acids long. Germline V gene lookup returns CDR1 WSHSY and CDR2 SAAADI. The chain's CDR3 is CASSETGMNTEAFF. The CDR3, as DNA: TGCGCCAGCAGTGAGACAGGGATGAACACTGAAGCTTTCTTT.

The chain joins TRBV28 to TRBJ2-1; D may be TRBD2 (5 bases). The J call is doubtful: the DNA matches TRBJ2-7 better. Germline values: CDR1 MDHEN, CDR2 SYDVKM. The CDR3 length is 16 residues. The CDR3, as DNA: TGTGCCAGCAGTTCTACCGGTAGAGGCGGGTCCTACGAGCAGTACTTC. This translates into CASSSTGRGGSYEQYF.